The following is a T cell receptor (beta chain) sequence with its context. Its antigen is undetermined. The data are from a study of cytomegalovirus exposure and HLA in healthy donors. Both 60 Vbeta primers and 13 Jbeta primers went into the PCR. The table came from immunoSEQ multiplex PCR; TCRdb's copy has only in-frame clones and leaves some out. The sample lists about 140,000 clones, 68% occurring once. Trimming shortened V by 10 bases and J by 0 bases, and 15 bases separated the two germline ends. The CDR3 covers 14 residues. Germline V gene lookup returns CDR1 SGHTA and CDR2 FQGNSA. Study conclusions and caveats: A later analysis linked a missense variant in DCLRE1C to the trimming of TCR beta V and J genes.

This TCR derives from a man between 60 and 70 years old in good health and CMV-seronegative. The chain recombines TRBV7-2 with TRBJ1-1; D perhaps matches TRBD1 (5 bases). Material: PBMCs. The chain's CDR3 is CATAAGRLNTEAFF. The CDR3 region has the DNA TGTGCCACCGCGGCGGGACGGCTGAACACTGAAGCTTTCTTT. Full variable domain (rest looked up from reference TRBV7-2 and TRBJ1-1): GAGVSQSPSNKVTEKGKDVELRCDPISGHTALYWYRQSLGQGLEFLIYFQGNSAPDKSGLPSDRFSAERTGGSVSTLTIQRTQQEDSAVYLCATAAGRLNTEAFFGQGTRLTVV.